Sequencing of this TCR beta chain was carried out in a study of blood T cells in healthy people across ages. CDR3 length equals 13 residues. Trimming at V came to 5 bases and at J to 4 bases, leaving 6 bases not matched to a gene. Germline V gene sequence: CDR1 DFQATT, CDR2 SNEGSKA (reference sequence). Combining a sample-barcoded 5' primer with a J-beta primer mix, a second PCR ran for roughly 7 to 12 cycles. TCRdb fed the 5' RACE reads into MiXCR, producing one record per CDR3 protein. The repertoire holds about 670,000 distinct CDR3 sequences, with roughly 41% as singletons. This clonotype originated in a man older than 75 in good health. The gene calls are TRBV20-1 and TRBJ1-1, with 8 bases lining up with TRBD1. The sequenced material came from blood. The CDR3 DNA reads TGCAGTGCTGCCAGACAGGGGAGCACTGAAGCTTTCTTT. This sequence encodes CSAARQGSTEAFF.